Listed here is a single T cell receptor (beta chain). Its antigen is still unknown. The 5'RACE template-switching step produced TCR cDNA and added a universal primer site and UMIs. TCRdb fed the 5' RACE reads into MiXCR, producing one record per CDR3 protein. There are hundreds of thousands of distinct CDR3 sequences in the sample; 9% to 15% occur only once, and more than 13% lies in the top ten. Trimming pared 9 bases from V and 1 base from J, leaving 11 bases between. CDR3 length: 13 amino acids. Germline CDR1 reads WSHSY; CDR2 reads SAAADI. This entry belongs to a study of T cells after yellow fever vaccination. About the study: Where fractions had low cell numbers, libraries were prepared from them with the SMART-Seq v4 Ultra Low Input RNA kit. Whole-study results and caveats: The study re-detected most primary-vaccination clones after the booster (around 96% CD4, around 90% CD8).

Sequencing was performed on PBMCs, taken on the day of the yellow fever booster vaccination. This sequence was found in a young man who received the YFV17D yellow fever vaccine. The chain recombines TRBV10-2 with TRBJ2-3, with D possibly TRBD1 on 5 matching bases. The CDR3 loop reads CASQGLGTDTQYF. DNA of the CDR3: TGCGCCAGTCAGGGTCTGGGCACAGATACGCAGTATTTT.